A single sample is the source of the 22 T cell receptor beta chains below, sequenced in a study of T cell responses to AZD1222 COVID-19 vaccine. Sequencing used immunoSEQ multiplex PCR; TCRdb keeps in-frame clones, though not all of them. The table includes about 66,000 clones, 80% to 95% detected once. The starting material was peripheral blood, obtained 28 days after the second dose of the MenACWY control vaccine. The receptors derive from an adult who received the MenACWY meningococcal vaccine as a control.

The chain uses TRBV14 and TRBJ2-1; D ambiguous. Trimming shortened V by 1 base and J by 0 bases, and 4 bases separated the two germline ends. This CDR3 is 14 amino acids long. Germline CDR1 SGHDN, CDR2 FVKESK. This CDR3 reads CASSQARSYNEQFF. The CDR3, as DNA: TGTGCCAGCAGCCAAGCCCGCTCCTACAATGAGCAGTTCTTC. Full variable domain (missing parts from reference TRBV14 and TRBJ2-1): EAGVTQFPSHSVIEKGQTVTLRCDPISGHDNLYWYRRVMGKEIKFLLHFVKESKQDESGMPNNRFLAERTGGTYSTLKVQPAELEDSGVYFCASSQARSYNEQFFGPGTRLTVL.

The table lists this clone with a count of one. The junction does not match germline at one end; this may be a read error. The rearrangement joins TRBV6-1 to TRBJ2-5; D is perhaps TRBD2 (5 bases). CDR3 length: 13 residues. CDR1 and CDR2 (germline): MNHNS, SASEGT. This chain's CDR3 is CASREEARGTQYF. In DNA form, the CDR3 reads TGTGCCAGCAGGGAAGAAGCACGGGGGACCCAGTACTTC.

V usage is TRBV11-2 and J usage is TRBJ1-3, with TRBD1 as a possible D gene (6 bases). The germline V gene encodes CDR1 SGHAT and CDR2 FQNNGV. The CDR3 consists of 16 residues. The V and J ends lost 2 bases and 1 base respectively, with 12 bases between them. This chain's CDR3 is CASSLRAGDSGNTIYF. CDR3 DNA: TGTGCCAGCAGCTTAAGGGCAGGGGATTCTGGAAACACCATATATTTT.

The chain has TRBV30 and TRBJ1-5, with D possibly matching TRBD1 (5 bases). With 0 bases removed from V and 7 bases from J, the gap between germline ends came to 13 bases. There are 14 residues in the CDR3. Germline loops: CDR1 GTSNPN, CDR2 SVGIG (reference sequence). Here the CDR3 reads CAWSVRSGDQPQHF. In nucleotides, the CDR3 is TGTGCCTGGAGTGTTCGGTCGGGGGACCAGCCCCAGCATTTT.

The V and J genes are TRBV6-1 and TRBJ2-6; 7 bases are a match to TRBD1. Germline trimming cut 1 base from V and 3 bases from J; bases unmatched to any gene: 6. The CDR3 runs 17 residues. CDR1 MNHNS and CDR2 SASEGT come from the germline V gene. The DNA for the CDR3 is TGTGCCAGCAGTGAAGGAAACAGGGGTGATGGGGCCAACGTCCTGACTTTC. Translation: CASSEGNRGDGANVLTF.

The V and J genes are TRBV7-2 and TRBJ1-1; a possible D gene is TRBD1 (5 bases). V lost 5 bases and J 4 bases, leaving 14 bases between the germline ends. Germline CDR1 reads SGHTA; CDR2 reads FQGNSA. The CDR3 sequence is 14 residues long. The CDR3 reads CASSPHGGATEAFF. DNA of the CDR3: TGTGCCAGCAGCCCTCATGGTGGGGCCACTGAAGCTTTCTTT.

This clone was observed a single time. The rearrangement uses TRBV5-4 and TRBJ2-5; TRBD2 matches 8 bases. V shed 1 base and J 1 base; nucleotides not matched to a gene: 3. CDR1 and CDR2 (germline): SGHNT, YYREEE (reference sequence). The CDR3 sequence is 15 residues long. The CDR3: CASSLPSGSQETQYF. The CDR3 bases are TGTGCCAGCAGCTTGCCCAGCGGGAGCCAAGAGACCCAGTACTTC.

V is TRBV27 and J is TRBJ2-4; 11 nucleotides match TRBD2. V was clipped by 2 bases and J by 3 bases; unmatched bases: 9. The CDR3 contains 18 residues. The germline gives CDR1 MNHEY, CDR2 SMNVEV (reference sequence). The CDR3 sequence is CASSLSGTSGLFKNIQYF. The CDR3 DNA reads TGTGCCAGCAGTTTAAGCGGGACTAGCGGCTTATTCAAAAACATTCAGTACTTC.

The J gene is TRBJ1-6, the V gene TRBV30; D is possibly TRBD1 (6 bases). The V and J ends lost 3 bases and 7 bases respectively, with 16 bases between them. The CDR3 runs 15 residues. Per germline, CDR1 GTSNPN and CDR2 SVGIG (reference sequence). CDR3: CAWRTGLLGNSPLHF. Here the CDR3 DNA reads TGTGCCTGGAGGACAGGCCTACTAGGGAATTCACCCCTCCACTTT. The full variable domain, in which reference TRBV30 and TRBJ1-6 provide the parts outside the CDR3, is SQTIHQWPATLVQPVGSPLSLECTVEGTSNPNLYWYRQAAGRGLQLLFYSVGIGQISSEVPQNLSASRPQDRQFILSSKKLLLSDSGFYLCAWRTGLLGNSPLHFGNGTRLTVT.

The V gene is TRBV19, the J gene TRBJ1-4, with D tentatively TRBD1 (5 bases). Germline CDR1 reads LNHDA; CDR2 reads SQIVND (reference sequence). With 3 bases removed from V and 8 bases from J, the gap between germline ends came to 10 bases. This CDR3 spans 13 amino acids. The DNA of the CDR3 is TGTGCCAGTAGTATGGGACCGATAGAAAAACTGTTTTTT. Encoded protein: CASSMGPIEKLFF.

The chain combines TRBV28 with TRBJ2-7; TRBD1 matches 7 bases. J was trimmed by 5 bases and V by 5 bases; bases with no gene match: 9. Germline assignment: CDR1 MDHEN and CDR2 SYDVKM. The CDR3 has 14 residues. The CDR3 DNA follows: TGTGCCAGCAGTCCAGACAGGGTATGGAACGAGCAGTACTTC. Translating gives CASSPDRVWNEQYF.

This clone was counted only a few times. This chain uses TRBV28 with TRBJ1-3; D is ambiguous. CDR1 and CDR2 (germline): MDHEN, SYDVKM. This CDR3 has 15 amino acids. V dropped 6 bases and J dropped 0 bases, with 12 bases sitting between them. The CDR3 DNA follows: TGTGCCAGCAGATCGCCTCGGGGCTCTGGAAACACCATATATTTT. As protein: CASRSPRGSGNTIYF.

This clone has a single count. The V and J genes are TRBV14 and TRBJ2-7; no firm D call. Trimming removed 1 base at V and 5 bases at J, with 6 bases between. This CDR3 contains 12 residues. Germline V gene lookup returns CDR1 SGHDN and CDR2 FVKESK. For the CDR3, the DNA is TGTGCCAGCAGCCAAGGGCTGGACGAGCAGTACTTC. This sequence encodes CASSQGLDEQYF. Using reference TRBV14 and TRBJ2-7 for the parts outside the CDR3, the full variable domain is EAGVTQFPSHSVIEKGQTVTLRCDPISGHDNLYWYRRVMGKEIKFLLHFVKESKQDESGMPNNRFLAERTGGTYSTLKVQPAELEDSGVYFCASSQGLDEQYFGPGTRLTVT.

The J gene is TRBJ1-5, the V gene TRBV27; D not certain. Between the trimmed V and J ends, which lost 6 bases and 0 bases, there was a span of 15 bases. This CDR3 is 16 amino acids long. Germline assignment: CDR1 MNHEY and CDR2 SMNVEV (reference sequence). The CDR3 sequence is CASSSLGTYSNQPQHF. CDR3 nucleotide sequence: TGTGCCAGCAGCTCTCTTGGCACGTATAGCAATCAGCCCCAGCATTTT.

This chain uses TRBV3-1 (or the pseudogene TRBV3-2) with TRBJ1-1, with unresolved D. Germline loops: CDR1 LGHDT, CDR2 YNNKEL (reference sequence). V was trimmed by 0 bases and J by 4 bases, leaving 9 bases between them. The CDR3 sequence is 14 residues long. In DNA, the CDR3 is TGTGCCAGCAGCCAAGATGGGGTTAGCACTGAAGCTTTCTTT. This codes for CASSQDGVSTEAFF.

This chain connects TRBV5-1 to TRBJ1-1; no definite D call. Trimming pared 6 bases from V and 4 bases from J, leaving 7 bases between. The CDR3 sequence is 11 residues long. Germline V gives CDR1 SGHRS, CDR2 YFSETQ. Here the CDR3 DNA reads TGCGCCAGCATTGGTTCCACTGAAGCTTTCTTT. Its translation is CASIGSTEAFF. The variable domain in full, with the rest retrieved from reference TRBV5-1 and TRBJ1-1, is KAGVTQTPRYLIKTRGQQVTLSCSPISGHRSVSWYQQTPGQGLQFLFEYFSETQRNKGNFPGRFSGRQFSNSRSEMNVSTLELGDSALYLCASIGSTEAFFGQGTRLTVV.

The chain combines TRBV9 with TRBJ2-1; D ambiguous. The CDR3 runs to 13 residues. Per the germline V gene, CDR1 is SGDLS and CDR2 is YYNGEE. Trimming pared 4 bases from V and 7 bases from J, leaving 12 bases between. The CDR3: CASSPIMTNEQFF. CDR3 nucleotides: TGTGCCAGCAGCCCTATCATGACGAATGAGCAGTTCTTC.

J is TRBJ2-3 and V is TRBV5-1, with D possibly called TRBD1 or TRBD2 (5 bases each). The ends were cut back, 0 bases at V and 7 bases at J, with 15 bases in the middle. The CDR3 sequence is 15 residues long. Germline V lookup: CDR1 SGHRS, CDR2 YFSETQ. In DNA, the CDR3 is TGCGCCAGCAGCTTGGCGGGGACCGTACAAAATACGCAGTATTTT. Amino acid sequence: CASSLAGTVQNTQYF.

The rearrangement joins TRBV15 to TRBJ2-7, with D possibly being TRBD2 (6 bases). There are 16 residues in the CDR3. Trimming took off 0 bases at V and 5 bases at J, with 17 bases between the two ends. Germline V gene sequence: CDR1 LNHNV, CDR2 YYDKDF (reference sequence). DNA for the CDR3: TGTGCCACCAGCAGAGATATGGAGGGCCGGAACGACGAGCAGTACTTC. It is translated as CATSRDMEGRNDEQYF.

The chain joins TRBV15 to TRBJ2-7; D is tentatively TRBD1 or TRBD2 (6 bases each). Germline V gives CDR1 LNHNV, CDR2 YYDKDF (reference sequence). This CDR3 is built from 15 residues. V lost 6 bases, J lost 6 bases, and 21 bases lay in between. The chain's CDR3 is CATRPGGRGELEQYF. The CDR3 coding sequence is TGTGCCACCAGACCCGGGGGCAGGGGAGAGCTCGAGCAGTACTTC. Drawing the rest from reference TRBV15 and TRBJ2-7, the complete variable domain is DAMVIQNPRYQVTQFGKPVTLSCSQTLNHNVMYWYQQKSSQAPKLLFHYYDKDFNNEADTPDNFQSRRPNTSFCFLDIRSPGLGDTAMYLCATRPGGRGELEQYFGPGTRLTVT.

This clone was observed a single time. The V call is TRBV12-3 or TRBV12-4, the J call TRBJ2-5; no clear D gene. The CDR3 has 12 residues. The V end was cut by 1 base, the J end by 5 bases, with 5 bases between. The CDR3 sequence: CASSLVRETQYF. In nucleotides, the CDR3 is TGTGCCAGCAGTTTAGTACGGGAGACCCAGTACTTC.

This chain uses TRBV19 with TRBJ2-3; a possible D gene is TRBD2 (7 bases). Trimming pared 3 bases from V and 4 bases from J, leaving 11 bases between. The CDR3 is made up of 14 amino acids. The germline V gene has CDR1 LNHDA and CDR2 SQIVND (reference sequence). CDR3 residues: CASSITGRADTQYF. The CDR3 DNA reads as TGTGCCAGTAGTATTACAGGGAGGGCAGATACGCAGTATTTT.